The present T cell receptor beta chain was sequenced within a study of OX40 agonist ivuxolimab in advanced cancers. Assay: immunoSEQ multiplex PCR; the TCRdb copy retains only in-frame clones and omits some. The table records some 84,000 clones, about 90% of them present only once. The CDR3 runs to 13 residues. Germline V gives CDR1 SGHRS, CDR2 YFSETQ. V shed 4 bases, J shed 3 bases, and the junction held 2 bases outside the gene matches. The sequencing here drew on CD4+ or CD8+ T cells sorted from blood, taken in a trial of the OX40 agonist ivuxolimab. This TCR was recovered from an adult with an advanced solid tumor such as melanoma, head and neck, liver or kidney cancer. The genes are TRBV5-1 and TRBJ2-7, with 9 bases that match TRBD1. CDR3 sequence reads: CASSPTGGYEQYF. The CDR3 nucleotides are TGCGCCAGCAGCCCGACAGGGGGCTACGAGCAGTACTTC.